Below are 16 T cell receptor beta chains sequenced from a single sample in a study of Graves' ophthalmopathy and Graves' hyperthyroidism. The sequenced template was RNA, covering the TCR beta CDR3 region. Following a first-round RT-PCR that used HTBI primers, a second-round multiplex PCR was carried out. TCRdb processed the multiplex PCR reads anew with MiXCR; each CDR3 protein has one entry. The sample shows about 600,000 distinct CDR3 sequences, 39% of them seen only once. The sequenced sample was peripheral blood or thyroid tissue (not recorded which). The source of these receptors is an adult man with Graves' hyperthyroidism.

With respect to this clonotype: One base away lies a much larger clone, so this may be a sequencing read error. This chain uses TRBV20-1 with TRBJ1-5, with D perhaps TRBD1 (5 bases). Germline V lookup: CDR1 DFQATT, CDR2 SNEGSKA (reference sequence). This CDR3 contains 13 residues. For the CDR3, the DNA is TGCGGTGCTAGAGATGCGGGGCTTCAGCCCCAGCATTTT. Residues: CGARDAGLQPQHF.

This clonotype was counted only a few times. The chain links TRBV6-5 to TRBJ2-1; D is possibly TRBD1 or TRBD2 (5 bases each). V was trimmed by 6 bases and J by 10 bases, leaving 10 bases between them. The CDR3 runs to 11 residues. Germline lookup yields CDR1 MNHEY and CDR2 SVGAGI. This CDR3 is CASRFGTEQFF. The CDR3 bases are TGTGCCAGCAGATTCGGGACCGAGCAGTTCTTC.

This clonotype was picked up many times. V is TRBV6-5 and J is TRBJ2-5; TRBD1 matches 7 bases. This CDR3 contains 15 residues. Unmatched junction bases numbered 9, after V lost 5 bases and J lost 3 bases. The V gene's germline CDR1 is MNHEY and CDR2 SVGAGI. This CDR3 reads CASSLLGTVEETQYF. For the CDR3, the DNA is TGTGCCAGCAGTCTGTTGGGGACAGTAGAAGAGACCCAGTACTTC.

This clonotype was counted only a few times. The genes are TRBV12-5 and TRBJ1-1; 9 nucleotides match TRBD1. This CDR3 is built from 12 residues. Germline-derived CDR1 and CDR2 are LGHNT and FRNRAP. J gave up 9 bases and V 6 bases, and 5 bases lay outside the gene matches. The CDR3 loop reads CASGSDRGKAFF. In DNA form, the CDR3 reads TGTGCTAGTGGATCGGACAGGGGAAAAGCTTTCTTT.

The sample holds a few counts of this clonotype. The chain's CDR3 is CSATAGDREQYF. The DNA for the CDR3 is TGCAGTGCTACTGCGGGAGATAGGGAGCAGTACTTC. The chain links TRBV20-1 to TRBJ2-7; 7 bases map to TRBD2. With V trimmed by 4 bases and J by 7 bases, 7 bases remained unmatched. CDR1 is DFQATT, CDR2 SNEGSKA, per germline (reference sequence). CDR3 length: 12 residues.

The gene calls are TRBV7-9 and TRBJ2-5; 10 positions agree with TRBD1. The J segment lost 7 bases and the V segment lost 6 bases, leaving 5 bases of the junction unmatched. The CDR3 loop spans 13 amino acids. Germline loops: CDR1 SEHNR, CDR2 FQNEAQ (reference sequence). CDR3 residues: CASSRTGGGTQYF. CDR3 sequence (DNA): TGTGCCAGCAGTCGGACAGGGGGTGGGACCCAGTACTTC.

This clonotype has at least ten counts. The chain joins TRBV20-1 to TRBJ2-7, with TRBD1 identical over 7 bases. CDR3 size: 14 residues. Trimming removed 6 bases from V and 5 bases from J; junction bases left unmatched: 13. The V gene's germline CDR1 is DFQATT and CDR2 SNEGSKA (reference sequence). CDR3 in amino acids: CSAAIRQGINEQYF. The CDR3 DNA sequence: TGCAGTGCAGCGATTCGACAGGGTATCAACGAGCAGTACTTC.

J is TRBJ2-7 and V is TRBV7-2, with TRBD2 matching over 9 bases. The CDR3 contains 14 residues. Germline V gene lookup returns CDR1 SGHTA and CDR2 FQGNSA. J lost 6 bases, V lost 5 bases, and 8 bases had no gene match. CDR3: CASSQGLARGEQYF. CDR3 DNA: TGTGCCAGCAGCCAAGGACTAGCGAGGGGCGAGCAGTACTTC.

Ten or more counts support this clonotype. The chain uses TRBV7-2 and TRBJ1-3, with D unclear. V lost 6 bases and J 0 bases, leaving 12 bases between the germline ends. Germline V gives CDR1 SGHTA, CDR2 FQGNSA. CDR3 length: 15 amino acids. The chain's CDR3 is CASSLSGSSGNTIYF. CDR3 bases: TGTGCCAGCAGTTTGTCCGGAAGCTCTGGAAACACCATATATTTT. The entire variable domain, with the rest obtained from reference TRBV7-2 and TRBJ1-3, is as follows: GAGVSQSPSNKVTEKGKDVELRCDPISGHTALYWYRQSLGQGLEFLIYFQGNSAPDKSGLPSDRFSAERTGGSVSTLTIQRTQQEDSAVYLCASSLSGSSGNTIYFGEGSWLTVV.

This clonotype was seen just once. The rearrangement links TRBV15 to TRBJ2-6; D call uncertain. This CDR3 is built from 15 residues. Germline-derived CDR1 and CDR2 are LNHNV and YYDKDF (reference sequence). The germline V and J ends were trimmed by 3 bases and 3 bases, with 9 bases remaining between them. The CDR3: CATSRGGVGANVLTF. In DNA, the CDR3 is TGTGCCACCAGCAGGGGTGGAGTTGGGGCCAACGTCCTGACTTTC.

With respect to this clonotype: This may be a read error, as it is one base from a much larger clone. This chain links TRBV10-3 with TRBJ1-6; TRBD1 matches 8 bases. The CDR3 totals 15 residues. Germline V gene sequence: CDR1 ENHRY, CDR2 SYGVKD. CDR3 bases: TGTGCCAGCAGTGAGCCTGACAGGGGAGGTTCACCCCTCCACTTT. It specifies CASSEPDRGGSPLHF.

V gene TRBV29-1 combines with J gene TRBJ2-5; D may be TRBD1 or TRBD2 (6 bases each). This CDR3 comprises 13 residues. The germline V gene encodes CDR1 SQVTM and CDR2 ANQGSEA. The CDR3 sequence is CSFGGRTQETQYF. The CDR3 bases are TGCAGTTTTGGGGGGCGGACCCAAGAGACCCAGTACTTC.

This clonotype has a count of ten or more. The CDR3 sequence is CASSFGANYGYTF. CDR3 bases: TGTGCCAGCAGCTTTGGCGCTAACTATGGCTACACCTTC. The V call is TRBV27, the J call TRBJ1-2; no reliable D call. Germline lookup yields CDR1 MNHEY and CDR2 SMNVEV (reference sequence). This CDR3 is 13 amino acids long. Trimming shortened V by 6 bases and J by 0 bases, and 8 bases separated the two germline ends.

Remarks on this clonotype: A clone one base away is much larger, so this may be a read error. The chain couples TRBV7-2 to TRBJ1-2; the D gene is possibly TRBD1 (5 bases). Germline CDR1 reads SGHTA; CDR2 reads FQGNSA. The CDR3 has 13 residues. The CDR3 sequence is CASSLGTGWGCTF. The DNA of the CDR3 is TGTGCCAGCAGCTTAGGAACGGGGTGGGGCTGCACCTTC.

This clonotype turned up a few times. V and J are TRBV19 and TRBJ1-2; no reliable D call. Trimming removed 11 bases from V and 0 bases from J, with 19 bases in between. CDR3 size: 15 residues. CDR1 is LNHDA and CDR2 is SQIVND in the germline V gene (reference sequence). The CDR3 sequence is CAWSVHPGTNYGYTF. CDR3 nucleotide sequence: TGTGCCTGGAGTGTACACCCCGGCACTAACTATGGCTACACCTTC.

This sequence joins TRBV24-1 and TRBJ2-2; no clear D gene. V dropped 3 bases and J dropped 1 base, with 11 bases sitting between them. Germline CDR1 is KGHDR and CDR2 is SFDVKD. CDR3 length: 16 residues. The CDR3 DNA sequence: TGTGCCACCAGTGATATAGGACGGTGGAACACCGGGGAGCTGTTTTTT. This gives the protein CATSDIGRWNTGELFF.